The 3 T cell receptor beta chains presented below share a single source sample, sequenced in a study of blood T cell repertoires in COVID-19. TCRdb keeps only in-frame clones here, not all; method: immunoSEQ multiplex PCR. The sample records about 200,000 clones, 80% to 85% being singletons. Source material: PBMCs or T cells enriched from blood (not recorded which). The origin of the receptors is a man in his forties or fifties who had recovered from COVID-19.

The chain employs TRBV20-1 and TRBJ1-1; D is uncertain. Germline-derived CDR1 and CDR2 are DFQATT and SNEGSKA (reference sequence). CDR3 length: 11 residues. Trimming took 5 bases from V and 10 from J, leaving 14 bases between them. The chain's CDR3 is CSAPEPRGAFF. The DNA for the CDR3 is TGCAGTGCTCCAGAACCCCGGGGAGCTTTCTTT.

The chain combines TRBV5-1 with TRBJ1-4; D ambiguous. CDR1 is SGHRS, CDR2 YFSETQ, per germline. CDR3 length: 18 amino acids. Trimming cost V 1 base and J 0 bases, with 16 bases left between them. CDR3 coding DNA: TGCGCCAGCAGCTTGAGGTCGGCAACTACTTCAACTAATGAAAAACTGTTTTTT. Translation gives CASSLRSATTSTNEKLFF. The full variable domain, in which reference TRBV5-1 and TRBJ1-4 provide the parts outside the CDR3, is KAGVTQTPRYLIKTRGQQVTLSCSPISGHRSVSWYQQTPGQGLQFLFEYFSETQRNKGNFPGRFSGRQFSNSRSEMNVSTLELGDSALYLCASSLRSATTSTNEKLFFGSGTQLSVL.

The V and J genes are TRBV3-1 (or the pseudogene TRBV3-2) and TRBJ2-5; weak D call: TRBD2 (5 bases). The germline V gene has CDR1 LGHDT and CDR2 YNNKEL (reference sequence). This CDR3 is built from 12 residues. The V and J ends lost 6 bases and 9 bases respectively, with 14 bases between them. CDR3 bases: TGTGCCAGCAGGTTAAGCCGGGATTCCCAGTACTTC. It codes for CASRLSRDSQYF.